Following are 5 T cell receptor beta chains from one sample sequenced in a study of cytomegalovirus exposure and HLA in healthy donors. The PCR made use of 60 Vbeta and 13 Jbeta primers. TCRdb's table, derived via immunoSEQ multiplex PCR, lists solely in-frame clones and lacks some. The sample has 90,000 to 120,000 clones; around 78% are singletons. The sample was PBMCs. All receptors derive from a man younger than 40 in good health and CMV-seronegative.

The chain links TRBV11-2 to TRBJ1-6; D is possibly TRBD1 (6 bases). This CDR3 is built from 15 residues. The germline CDR1 and CDR2 sequences are SGHAT and FQNNGV. Trimming stripped 0 bases from V and 7 bases from J, with 10 bases between. The CDR3 reads CASSLDRGINSPLHF. In DNA, the CDR3 is TGTGCCAGCAGCTTAGACAGGGGCATAAATTCACCCCTCCACTTT.

The chain recombines TRBV19 with TRBJ1-2; weak D call: TRBD1 (5 bases). V lost 3 bases and J 4 bases, leaving 9 bases between the germline ends. CDR1 and CDR2 (germline): LNHDA, SQIVND (reference sequence). This CDR3 region has 13 residues. In DNA form, the CDR3 reads TGTGCCAGTAGTATCCAGGGCCTCTATGGCTACACCTTC. This gives the protein CASSIQGLYGYTF.

The chain employs TRBV2 and TRBJ1-6, with D perhaps matching TRBD1 (5 bases). CDR3 length equals 13 residues. Trimming left V 4 bases short and J 8 bases short, with 9 bases between. Germline V CDR1 and CDR2: SNHLY, FYNNEI. The CDR3 here is CASSGTPHSPLHF. In nucleotides, the CDR3 is TGTGCCAGCAGTGGGACACCCCATTCACCCCTCCACTTT.

The chain uses TRBV13 and TRBJ2-7; perhaps TRBD1 as D (6 bases). V was shortened by 5 bases and J by 2 bases, with 16 bases between the two germline ends. The germline gives CDR1 PRHDT, CDR2 FYEKMQ (reference sequence). There are 15 residues in the CDR3. The CDR3: CASSLRQVTAYEQYF. As DNA, the CDR3 is TGTGCCAGCAGCCTAAGACAGGTAACGGCCTACGAGCAGTACTTC.

The rearrangement joins TRBV6-5 to TRBJ2-5, with TRBD1 identical over 7 bases. Germline-derived CDR1 and CDR2 are MNHEY and SVGAGI. J gave up 2 bases and V 1 base, and 1 base lay outside the gene matches. The CDR3 is 14 residues long. CDR3: CASSYWDRQETQYF. The CDR3 bases are TGTGCCAGCAGTTACTGGGACAGACAAGAGACCCAGTACTTC.